This T cell receptor beta chain was found in a study of shared clonotypes between healthy human individuals. This CDR3 has 14 amino acids. Per the germline V gene, CDR1 is SEHNR and CDR2 is FQNEAQ (reference sequence). The ends were cut back, 5 bases at V and 2 bases at J, with 9 bases in the middle. Profiling relied on immunoSEQ multiplex PCR, and the TCRdb table lists in-frame clones only, not all of them. The sample contains roughly 2.4 million clones, more than 90% of which appear only once. J is TRBJ1-4 and V is TRBV7-9, with D tentatively TRBD1 (6 bases). Sequencing was done on a sample of naive CD4+ T cells sorted from blood. Subset reported: CD45RA+ positively selected. This TCR was recovered from a man aged 18 to 29 in good health. The CDR3 region has the DNA TGTGCCAGCAGCACTACAGGGACTAATGAAAAACTGTTTTTT. Translated: CASSTTGTNEKLFF.